The 32 T cell receptor beta chains given below trace back to one sample, sequenced in a study of shared clonotypes between healthy human individuals. The repertoire was sequenced with immunoSEQ multiplex PCR; TCRdb's copy has only in-frame clones and lacks some. This table holds about 680,000 clones, 90% to 95% found once. Terminally differentiated effector memory CD45RA+ cells were excluded by CCR7 positive selection of CD45RO-negative cells. Sequencing was performed on naive CD8+ T cells sorted from blood. These receptors all come from a young man in good health.

J is TRBJ2-7 and V is TRBV5-4; TRBD1 agrees at 7 bases. V lost 2 bases to trimming and J lost 3 bases; unmatched junction nucleotides: 5. There are 14 residues in the CDR3. From germline, CDR1 is SGHNT and CDR2 YYREEE (reference sequence). CDR3 amino acids: CASSFQGVGYEQYF. CDR3 nucleotide sequence: TGTGCCAGCAGCTTTCAGGGGGTCGGCTACGAGCAGTACTTC.

The J gene is TRBJ2-1, the V gene TRBV7-9, with 8 bases fitting TRBD2. V was clipped by 5 bases and J by 0 bases; unmatched bases: 6. This CDR3 contains 16 residues. Germline V CDR1 and CDR2: SEHNR, FQNEAQ (reference sequence). The CDR3 DNA reads TGTGCCAGCAGCCCTCTAGCGGGTCTCTCCTACAATGAGCAGTTCTTC. Residues: CASSPLAGLSYNEQFF.

This clone was seen just once. This CDR3 is CASRRMTGLADTQYF. DNA for the CDR3: TGTGCCAGCAGACGGATGACAGGGTTGGCAGATACGCAGTATTTT. This rearrangement joins TRBV27 to TRBJ2-3, with TRBD1 matching over 7 bases. The J segment lost 4 bases and the V segment lost 6 bases, leaving 10 bases of the junction unmatched. Germline CDR1 reads MNHEY; CDR2 reads SMNVEV (reference sequence). The CDR3 loop spans 15 amino acids.

The chain couples TRBV10-2 to TRBJ2-3; TRBD1 matches at 9 bases. The CDR3 has 13 residues. V was pared by 4 bases and J by 5 bases, with 1 base of the junction left unmatched. From germline, CDR1 is WSHSY and CDR2 SAAADI. CDR3 coding DNA: TGCGCCAGCAGTGGGACAGGGGAAGATACGCAGTATTTT. Translating it yields CASSGTGEDTQYF.

The rearrangement links TRBV25-1 to TRBJ2-1, with D perhaps TRBD2 (5 bases). V shed 6 bases and J shed 10 bases, with 16 bases lying between them. CDR1 is MGHDK and CDR2 is SYGVNS in the germline V gene. The CDR3 has 13 amino acids. The CDR3 nucleotides are TGTGCCAGCAGGGAGTCGGAGGCCAAGGAGCAGTTCTTC. This translates into CASRESEAKEQFF.

The V call is TRBV7-2, the J call TRBJ2-7; maybe TRBD1 (6 bases). CDR1 is SGHTA, CDR2 FQGNSA, per germline. Trimming removed 3 bases from V and 3 bases from J, with 12 bases in between. The CDR3 sequence is 14 residues long. The CDR3 here is CASSLGAAGYEQYF. Written as DNA, the CDR3 is TGTGCCAGCAGCTTGGGGGCCGCGGGCTACGAGCAGTACTTC.

This chain uses TRBV5-1 with TRBJ2-2, with 10 bases that match TRBD1. J lost 4 bases, V lost 4 bases, and 7 bases had no gene match. Germline CDR1 is SGHRS and CDR2 is YFSETQ. CDR3 length equals 16 residues. CDR3 sequence reads: CASSLGQGVVTGELFF. In DNA, the CDR3 is TGCGCCAGCAGCCTCGGACAGGGGGTCGTCACCGGGGAGCTGTTTTTT.

The CDR3, as DNA: TGTGCCAGCAGTTGGGGTCAAGAGACCCAGTACTTC. Translation: CASSWGQETQYF. The chain has TRBV6-1 and TRBJ2-5; D call uncertain. The V and J ends lost 5 bases and 2 bases respectively, with 6 bases between them. CDR3 length: 12 amino acids. CDR1 MNHNS and CDR2 SASEGT come from the germline V gene.

The chain is built from TRBV6-5 and TRBJ2-5; TRBD2 matches 12 bases. V shed 2 bases and J 4 bases; nucleotides not matched to a gene: 5. Looked up from germline, CDR1 is MNHEY and CDR2 is SVGAGI. The CDR3 length is 16 residues. The CDR3 sequence is CASSYSTLAGGETQYF. CDR3 bases: TGTGCCAGCAGTTACAGTACACTAGCGGGAGGAGAGACCCAGTACTTC.

Remarks on this clone: Different DNA sequences within this sample yield the same CDR3. This sequence joins TRBV28 and TRBJ1-1; no firm D call. V lost 1 base, J lost 5 bases, and 2 bases lay in between. The CDR3 has 11 amino acids. CDR1 is MDHEN, CDR2 SYDVKM, per germline. CDR3 nucleotides: TGTGCCAGCAGTTTATCGACTGAAGCTTTCTTT. Translation: CASSLSTEAFF.

The rearrangement links TRBV27 to TRBJ2-1; 10 bases are a match to TRBD2. Germline CDR1 is MNHEY and CDR2 is SMNVEV (reference sequence). Trimming removed 5 bases from V and 4 bases from J; junction bases left unmatched: 5. The CDR3 is made up of 15 amino acids. Written as DNA, the CDR3 is TGTGCCAGCAGTCTTACTAGCGGGACATACAATGAGCAGTTCTTC. It is translated as CASSLTSGTYNEQFF.

The gene calls are TRBV28 and TRBJ2-1; 12 bases map to TRBD2. The CDR3 covers 15 residues. The germline gives CDR1 MDHEN, CDR2 SYDVKM. V dropped 6 bases and J dropped 3; count of bases not matched to a gene: 3. The chain's CDR3 is CASRETSGSYNEQFF. The CDR3 coding sequence is TGTGCCAGCAGAGAGACTAGCGGGAGCTACAATGAGCAGTTCTTC.

The sample holds one count of this clone. CDR3 coding DNA: TGTGCCAGCAGCAATAGCGAGGCCAGCCTGTCTAGCACAGATACGCAGTATTTT. Encoded protein: CASSNSEASLSSTDTQYF. The chain employs TRBV7-6 and TRBJ2-3; a weak D match, TRBD2 (5 bases). Trimming pared 5 bases from V and 0 bases from J, leaving 21 bases between. There are 18 residues in the CDR3. The V gene's germline CDR1 is SGHVS and CDR2 FNYEAQ.

This chain joins TRBV4-1 and TRBJ1-5; TRBD1 is a possible D gene (6 bases). V gave up 4 bases and J gave up 2 bases, with 21 bases separating them. This CDR3 is 18 amino acids long. The germline gives CDR1 MGHRA, CDR2 YSYEKL. CDR3 nucleotide sequence: TGCGCCAGCAGCCCTCCAAGGTCCAGGGGTGGAGGCAATCAGCCCCAGCATTTT. Translation: CASSPPRSRGGGNQPQHF.

In DNA, the CDR3 is TGTGCCAGCAGCTTGTGGCAGGTGCCAGATACGCAGTATTTT. Protein: CASSLWQVPDTQYF. J is TRBJ2-3 and V is TRBV5-4; D remains unclear. V was trimmed by 1 base and J by 4 bases, leaving 10 bases between them. The V gene's germline CDR1 is SGHNT and CDR2 YYREEE (reference sequence). The CDR3 loop spans 14 amino acids. The full variable domain, in which reference TRBV5-4 and TRBJ2-3 provide the parts outside the CDR3, is ETGVTQSPTHLIKTRGQQVTLRCSSQSGHNTVSWYQQALGQGPQFIFQYYREEENGRGNFPPRFSGLQFPNYSSELNVNALELDDSALYLCASSLWQVPDTQYFGPGTRLTVL.

The chain joins TRBV6-5 to TRBJ1-1; possibly TRBD1 for D (5 bases). V lost 7 bases and J 7 bases, leaving 10 bases between the germline ends. CDR3 size: 11 residues. Per the germline V gene, CDR1 is MNHEY and CDR2 is SVGAGI. The DNA of the CDR3 is TGTGCCAGCACCCGGGGGGTTGAAGCTTTCTTT. It specifies CASTRGVEAFF.

The chain recombines TRBV4-1 with TRBJ2-7, with TRBD1 identical over 12 bases. This CDR3 comprises 15 residues. J lost 2 bases, V lost 3 bases, and 2 bases had no gene match. Germline CDR1 MGHRA, CDR2 YSYEKL. CDR3 residues: CASSQGQGAPYEQYF. The CDR3 DNA reads as TGCGCCAGCAGCCAGGGACAGGGGGCCCCCTACGAGCAGTACTTC.

A note on this clone: A far bigger clonotype differs at one base, so this is likely a read error. The CDR3 protein is CASMPGAGFGAYEQYF. The CDR3 coding sequence is TGTGCCAGCATGCCTGGGGCGGGGTTTGGTGCCTACGAGCAGTACTTC. The chain has TRBV28 and TRBJ2-7; D possibly corresponds to TRBD2 (6 bases). CDR3 size: 16 residues. Between the trimmed V and J ends, which lost 7 bases and 2 bases, there was a span of 21 bases. Germline loops: CDR1 MDHEN, CDR2 SYDVKM. Supplemented by reference TRBV28 and TRBJ2-7, the full variable domain reads DVKVTQSSRYLVKRTGEKVFLECVQDMDHENMFWYRQDPGLGLRLIYFSYDVKMKEKGDIPEGYSVSREKKERFSLILESASTNQTSMYLCASMPGAGFGAYEQYFGPGTRLTVT.

This chain connects TRBV5-1 to TRBJ1-1, with no clear D. Germline assignment: CDR1 SGHRS and CDR2 YFSETQ. The V and J ends lost 4 bases and 3 bases respectively, with 19 bases between them. CDR3 length: 16 amino acids. CDR3 DNA: TGCGCCAGCAGCCACGGGGTATCGGTATTCGACACTGAAGCTTTCTTT. It is translated as CASSHGVSVFDTEAFF.

This clone was seen a single time. This chain connects TRBV27 to TRBJ1-5, with D possibly being TRBD1 (6 bases). There are 13 residues in the CDR3. Between the trimmed V and J ends, which lost 2 bases and 6 bases, there was a span of 8 bases. Germline assignment: CDR1 MNHEY and CDR2 SMNVEV (reference sequence). The CDR3 bases are TGTGCCAGCAGTTTACACAGGGCTCAGCCCCAGCATTTT. Its translation is CASSLHRAQPQHF.

V gene TRBV27 combines with J gene TRBJ2-7; D call uncertain. CDR1 and CDR2 (germline): MNHEY, SMNVEV (reference sequence). The CDR3 spans 15 residues. The V end was cut by 2 bases, the J end by 2 bases, with 13 bases between. The CDR3 spells CASSLKSMATYEQYF. CDR3 DNA sequence: TGTGCCAGCAGTTTAAAGTCTATGGCAACCTACGAGCAGTACTTC.

The chain is built from TRBV6-1 and TRBJ2-1, with TRBD2 matching over 7 bases. Looked up from germline, CDR1 is MNHNS and CDR2 is SASEGT. This CDR3 contains 16 residues. V lost 2 bases, J lost 0 bases, and 4 bases stayed unmatched. CDR3 nucleotide sequence: TGTGCCAGCAGTGAATCACTAGCGCCCTCCTACAATGAGCAGTTCTTC. Its protein is CASSESLAPSYNEQFF.

The J gene is TRBJ2-2, the V gene TRBV6-6; 13 bases fit TRBD2. Unmatched junction bases numbered 1, after V lost 2 bases and J lost 7 bases. This CDR3 contains 15 residues. CDR1 and CDR2 (germline): MNHNY, SVGAGI (reference sequence). The CDR3 here is CASSYGLAGDGELFF. The CDR3, as DNA: TGTGCCAGCAGTTACGGACTAGCGGGGGACGGGGAGCTGTTTTTT.

The chain employs TRBV28 and TRBJ1-5; no firm D call. The CDR3 spans 14 residues. The germline CDR1 and CDR2 sequences are MDHEN and SYDVKM. Trimming removed 1 base at V and 1 base at J, with 5 bases between. This CDR3 is CASSLFRSNQPQHF. CDR3 DNA: TGTGCCAGCAGTTTATTCAGAAGCAATCAGCCCCAGCATTTT.

The chain has TRBV9 and TRBJ2-4; D perhaps matches TRBD1 (5 bases). Trimming left V 4 bases short and J 9 bases short, with 17 bases between. The CDR3 loop spans 14 amino acids. Germline V lookup: CDR1 SGDLS, CDR2 YYNGEE. This chain's CDR3 is CASSSGPPVGIQYF. CDR3 DNA sequence: TGTGCCAGCAGCTCAGGGCCCCCTGTGGGCATTCAGTACTTC.

This clone was seen a single time. This chain connects TRBV7-9 to TRBJ2-7; no clear D. CDR1 and CDR2 from the germline V gene are SEHNR and FQNEAQ (reference sequence). V lost 3 bases and J 4 bases, leaving 10 bases between the germline ends. The CDR3 is made up of 13 amino acids. CDR3 loop: CASSFSRTYEQYF. The CDR3 region has the DNA TGTGCCAGCAGCTTCAGTAGGACGTACGAGCAGTACTTC.

As regards this clone: Other DNA variants within this sample encode the same CDR3. The rearrangement uses TRBV27 and TRBJ2-7; possible D gene TRBD2, 6 bases. Germline V gene sequence: CDR1 MNHEY, CDR2 SMNVEV (reference sequence). The CDR3 length is 13 residues. Trimming took off 3 bases at V and 3 bases at J, with 9 bases between the two ends. The CDR3 region is CASSLRGSYEQYF. In nucleotides, the CDR3 is TGTGCCAGCAGTTTGCGGGGAAGCTACGAGCAGTACTTC.

The V gene is TRBV15, the J gene TRBJ2-7; TRBD2 agrees at 7 bases. The J segment lost 4 bases and the V segment lost 5 bases, leaving 11 bases of the junction unmatched. The CDR3 has 15 amino acids. Germline lookup yields CDR1 LNHNV and CDR2 YYDKDF (reference sequence). CDR3 nucleotides: TGTGCCACCAGCGCGGGCCGCGGGAGTGCGTACGAGCAGTACTTC. Translation: CATSAGRGSAYEQYF.

On this clone: Other DNA sequences within the sample encode an identical CDR3. This sequence joins TRBV7-2 and TRBJ2-1; D call uncertain. The germline CDR1 and CDR2 sequences are SGHTA and FQGNSA. The CDR3 is 12 amino acids. V lost 4 bases and J lost 3, with 4 bases in between. CDR3 bases: TGTGCCAGCAGCTCCTACTACAATGAGCAGTTCTTC. Its translation is CASSSYYNEQFF.

The J gene is TRBJ2-1, the V gene TRBV5-1; D not certain. The V gene's germline CDR1 is SGHRS and CDR2 YFSETQ. This CDR3 region has 15 residues. Trimming took 0 bases from V and 6 from J, leaving 13 bases between them. The CDR3 nucleotides are TGCGCCAGCAGCTTGGATCTAGATAACATCAATGAGCAGTTCTTC. Residues: CASSLDLDNINEQFF.

The chain recombines TRBV4-1 with TRBJ2-1; 7 bases line up with TRBD1. This CDR3 spans 16 amino acids. Germline V gene data show CDR1 as MGHRA and CDR2 as YSYEKL. Losses at the gene ends were 3 bases for V and 5 bases for J; bases not matched to a gene: 10. CDR3 protein: CASSQLPGQPHNEQFF. As DNA, the CDR3 is TGCGCCAGCAGCCAGCTTCCGGGACAGCCCCACAATGAGCAGTTCTTC.

The chain employs TRBV7-2 and TRBJ2-4; 7 positions match TRBD2. V trimming: 5 bases; J trimming: 0 bases; junction bases outside the gene matches: 13. The CDR3 has 18 residues. Germline CDR1 and CDR2: SGHTA and FQGNSA. The CDR3 region is CASSVIPLAVLAKNIQYF. Written as DNA, the CDR3 is TGTGCCAGCAGCGTAATACCTCTAGCGGTACTAGCCAAAAACATTCAGTACTTC.